This T cell receptor beta chain is drawn from a study of spatial heterogeneity in lung cancer. Study as a whole: Raw reads contained each unique TCR and UMI combination more than ten times on average.

Indicated time point: sample taken at primary tumor resection. This clonotype occurred a few times. Antigen specificity is unknown. Being off target in a library aimed at alpha chains, this beta chain has a size of little meaning. Study-wide results and limits: Tumors with more nonsynonymous mutations had more expanded intratumoral alpha and beta TCRs.

TCRdb independently ran MiXCR on the 5' RACE reads; one entry per CDR3 protein. The table records 9,900 or so distinct CDR3 sequences, roughly an eighth of them present only once. The V gene's germline CDR1 is SEHNR and CDR2 FQNEAQ (reference sequence). Trimming left V 5 bases short and J 3 bases short, with 7 bases between. The CDR3 length is 12 residues. The sequenced sample was lung tumor tissue, obtained at surgery. The chain employs TRBV7-9 and TRBJ1-1; tentatively, D is TRBD1 (5 bases). This receptor was taken from a male donor with early-stage non-small cell lung cancer. The CDR3 DNA follows: TGTGCCAGCAGCCAAGGGGACACTGAAGCTTTCTTT. Its protein product is CASSQGDTEAFF.